This TCR beta chain originates from a study of shared clonotypes between healthy human individuals. Repertoires were generated with immunoSEQ multiplex PCR, while TCRdb's copy carries only in-frame clones and drops some. The sample comprises over 1.5 million clones, 95% to 99% of which are singletons, and approximately 0.45% rests with the top ten. V dropped 0 bases and J dropped 4 bases, with 15 bases sitting between them. CDR3 length: 17 amino acids. Germline values: CDR1 SGHNT, CDR2 YENEEA. This receptor was identified in a man aged 30 to 39 in good health. This chain links TRBV11-3 with TRBJ2-2; TRBD2 might be the D (5 bases). The sequenced sample consisted of naive CD4+ T cells sorted from blood. The subset is: CD45RA+ positively selected. For the CDR3, the DNA is TGTGCCAGCAGCTTAGATCGAGGGCTAGCAACCACCGGGGAGCTGTTTTTT. Translated: CASSLDRGLATTGELFF.